The next 13 T cell receptor beta chains were all read from a single sample in a study of yellow fever vaccine responses in identical twins. Each CDR3 protein is one row after TCRdb ran MiXCR on the RT-PCR reads. The table includes around 18,000 distinct CDR3 sequences, approximately 63% detected once. This sample comprised T cells from blood (PBMCs), unsorted or a sorted subset (not recorded which), obtained before or after yellow fever vaccination (not recorded which). The receptors shown here come from a woman under 30 who received the yellow fever vaccine.

The J gene is TRBJ2-2, the V gene TRBV11-2, with TRBD1 matching over 9 bases. The CDR3 extends over 15 amino acids. In germline, CDR1 is SGHAT, CDR2 FQNNGV. Germline trimming cut 6 bases from V and 1 base from J; bases unmatched to any gene: 3. For the CDR3, the DNA is TGTGCCAGCAGACAGGGGGCGCAGAACACCGGGGAGCTGTTTTTT. It encodes CASRQGAQNTGELFF. Supplemented by reference TRBV11-2 and TRBJ2-2, the full variable domain reads EAGVAQSPRYKIIEKRQSVAFWCNPISGHATLYWYQQILGQGPKLLIQFQNNGVVDDSQLPKDRFSAERLKGVDSTLKIQPAKLEDSAVYLCASRQGAQNTGELFFGEGSRLTVL.

V usage is TRBV12-3 or TRBV12-4 and J usage is TRBJ1-4, with TRBD1 matching 8 bases. The CDR3 is made up of 13 amino acids. With V trimmed by 4 bases and J by 6 bases, 1 base remained unmatched. CDR3 sequence: CASSWDRHEKLFF. CDR3 DNA: TGTGCCAGCAGTTGGGACAGGCATGAAAAACTGTTTTTT.

The V call is TRBV29-1, the J call TRBJ2-7; possible D gene TRBD2, 5 bases. The CDR3 has 12 residues. V was trimmed by 7 bases and J by 2 bases, leaving 12 bases between them. Germline V gene sequence: CDR1 SQVTM, CDR2 ANQGSEA. The CDR3 DNA is TGCAGCGGTAAAAGCGGTACCTACGAGCAGTACTTC. This encodes CSGKSGTYEQYF.

This chain uses TRBV11-2 with TRBJ1-5; D is unresolved. Between the trimmed V and J ends, which lost 0 bases and 3 bases, there was a span of 6 bases. Germline V gives CDR1 SGHAT, CDR2 FQNNGV. CDR3 size: 14 residues. CDR3 DNA: TGTGCCAGCAGCTTAGACGCCATCAATCAGCCCCAGCATTTT. This translates into CASSLDAINQPQHF.

This clonotype was counted only a few times. The chain couples TRBV6-5 to TRBJ1-1; 8 bases align to TRBD1. Germline V lookup: CDR1 MNHEY, CDR2 SVGAGI. The CDR3 has 17 residues. The ends lost 2 bases at V and 4 bases at J; junction bases unmatched: 12. CDR3 sequence: CASSYRPPAGGRTEAFF. CDR3 bases: TGTGCCAGCAGTTACCGCCCCCCGGCAGGGGGCCGCACTGAAGCTTTCTTT.

The chain combines TRBV23-1 with TRBJ2-5; 7 nucleotides agree with TRBD2. TRBV23-1 is an open reading frame, and its role is uncertain. CDR3 length: 14 residues. J lost 2 bases, V lost 7 bases, and 7 bases had no gene match. The CDR3 region is CASKAGRWQETQYF. The CDR3 DNA reads as TGCGCCAGCAAAGCCGGGAGGTGGCAAGAGACCCAGTACTTC.

For the CDR3, the DNA is TGCGCCAGCAGCGGGGGTGAAGTTTATGGCTACACCTTC. Encoded protein: CASSGGEVYGYTF. The gene calls are TRBV5-1 and TRBJ1-2; a weak D match, TRBD1 (5 bases). Trimming shortened V by 4 bases and J by 5 bases, and 12 bases separated the two germline ends. The germline CDR1 and CDR2 sequences are SGHRS and YFSETQ. The CDR3 contains 13 residues. Looking up the rest from reference TRBV5-1 and TRBJ1-2 gives the full variable domain: KAGVTQTPRYLIKTRGQQVTLSCSPISGHRSVSWYQQTPGQGLQFLFEYFSETQRNKGNFPGRFSGRQFSNSRSEMNVSTLELGDSALYLCASSGGEVYGYTFGSGTRLTVV.

The rearrangement links TRBV7-3 to TRBJ2-1; 9 nucleotides agree with TRBD1. Germline V gene lookup returns CDR1 SGHTA and CDR2 FQGTGA. CDR3 length: 15 amino acids. V shed 5 bases, J shed 0 bases, and the junction held 2 bases outside the gene matches. The CDR3 loop reads CASSTTGGSYNEQFF. The DNA of the CDR3 is TGTGCCAGCAGCACGACAGGGGGCTCCTACAATGAGCAGTTCTTC.

V and J are TRBV11-2 and TRBJ2-1; D is unclear. Between the trimmed V and J ends, which lost 0 bases and 4 bases, there was a span of 13 bases. The germline CDR1 and CDR2 sequences are SGHAT and FQNNGV. This CDR3 spans 16 amino acids. The CDR3 loop is CASSLEAILGYNEQFF. The CDR3 coding sequence is TGTGCCAGCAGCTTAGAAGCGATTCTAGGGTACAATGAGCAGTTCTTC.

This clonotype occurred once. The rearrangement uses TRBV20-1 and TRBJ2-7, with 12 positions matching TRBD2. The junction had 6 bases not matched to a gene; V was cut back by 3 bases and J by 3 bases. CDR1 and CDR2 from the germline V gene are DFQATT and SNEGSKA (reference sequence). This CDR3 has 15 amino acids. CDR3 amino acids: CSASHGLAGLYEQYF. The DNA for the CDR3 is TGCAGTGCTAGTCACGGACTAGCGGGACTCTACGAGCAGTACTTC.

The J gene is TRBJ2-1, the V gene TRBV28; the match to TRBD2 covers 7 bases. The germline V gene encodes CDR1 MDHEN and CDR2 SYDVKM. This CDR3 is 16 amino acids long. Trimming took 5 bases from V and 0 from J; bases not matched to a gene: 7. The CDR3 coding sequence is TGTGCCAGCAGTCTAATAGCGGGTAGCTCCTACAATGAGCAGTTCTTC. This encodes CASSLIAGSSYNEQFF.

This clonotype was recorded a few times. The chain recombines TRBV2 with TRBJ2-3; weak D call: TRBD2 (6 bases). Germline V gene sequence: CDR1 SNHLY, CDR2 FYNNEI. The germline V and J ends were trimmed by 6 bases and 7 bases, with 17 bases remaining between them. This CDR3 region has 14 residues. The CDR3 coding sequence is TGTGCCAGCAGAACCCCGGGACTCGCGCATACGCAGTATTTT. Its translation: CASRTPGLAHTQYF.

The chain employs TRBV29-1 and TRBJ2-7, with 8 bases fitting TRBD1. The V gene's germline CDR1 is SQVTM and CDR2 ANQGSEA. The CDR3 spans 16 residues. The ends lost 5 bases at V and 0 bases at J; junction bases unmatched: 12. This CDR3 reads CSVRGQGTAGSYEQYV. CDR3 coding DNA: TGCAGCGTTAGAGGACAGGGTACCGCTGGCTCCTACGAGCAGTACGTC.